The T cell receptor beta chain described here comes from a study of spatial heterogeneity in lung cancer. Overall study: Each unique TCR and UMI combination was seen more than ten times on average in raw reads.

Time point indicated: sample taken at primary tumor resection. The donors comprised some 72 untreated early-stage non-small cell lung cancer patients. From tumor, nontumor lung or frozen PBMC, whole RNA was taken unsorted for sequencing. Each TCR cDNA molecule carried a unique molecular identifier. TCRdb re-called the 5' RACE reads through MiXCR, storing one row per CDR3 protein. Of thousands of distinct CDR3 sequences in the sample, 15% were seen once. Per germline, CDR1 SGHRS and CDR2 YFSETQ. V lost 1 base to trimming and J lost 2 bases, with 12 bases between them. The CDR3 loop spans 15 amino acids.

The chain carries TRBV5-1 and TRBJ2-5; D perhaps matches TRBD1 (6 bases). Material: normal lung tissue next to the tumor, obtained at surgery. The TCR was taken from a male donor with early-stage non-small cell lung cancer. The CDR3 nucleotides read TGCGCCAGCAGCTTGTGGGGGACAATTCAAGAGACCCAGTACTTC. This gives the protein CASSLWGTIQETQYF.